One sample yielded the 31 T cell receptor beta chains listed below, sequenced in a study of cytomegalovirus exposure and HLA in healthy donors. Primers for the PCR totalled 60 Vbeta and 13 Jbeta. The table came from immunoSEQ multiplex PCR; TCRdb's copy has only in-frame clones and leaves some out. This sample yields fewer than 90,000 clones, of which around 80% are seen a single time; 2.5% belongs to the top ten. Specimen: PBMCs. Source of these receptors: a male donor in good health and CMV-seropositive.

The CDR3 region has the DNA TGTGCCAGCAGTTTGTTGGAGGAAGGGGATACGCAGTATTTT. Protein: CASSLLEEGDTQYF. The rearrangement uses TRBV27 and TRBJ2-3, with a weak D call TRBD2 (5 bases). V gave up 3 bases and J gave up 6 bases, with 13 bases separating them. Germline assignment: CDR1 MNHEY and CDR2 SMNVEV (reference sequence). This CDR3 has 14 amino acids.

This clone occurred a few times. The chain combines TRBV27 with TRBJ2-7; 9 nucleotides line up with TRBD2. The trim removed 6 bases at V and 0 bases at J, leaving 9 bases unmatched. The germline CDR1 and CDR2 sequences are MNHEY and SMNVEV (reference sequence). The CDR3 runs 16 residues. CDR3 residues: CASSLTSGSSSYEQYF. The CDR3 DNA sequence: TGTGCCAGCAGCCTAACTAGCGGGTCAAGCTCCTACGAGCAGTACTTC.

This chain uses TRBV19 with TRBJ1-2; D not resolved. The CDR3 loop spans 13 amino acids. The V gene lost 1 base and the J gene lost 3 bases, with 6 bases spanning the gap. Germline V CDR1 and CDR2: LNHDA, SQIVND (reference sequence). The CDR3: CASSIVEDYGYTF. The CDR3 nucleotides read TGTGCCAGTAGTATAGTCGAGGACTATGGCTACACCTTC. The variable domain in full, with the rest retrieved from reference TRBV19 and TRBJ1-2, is DGGITQSPKYLFRKEGQNVTLSCEQNLNHDAMYWYRQDPGQGLRLIYYSQIVNDFQKGDIAEGYSVSREKKESFPLTVTSAQKNPTAFYLCASSIVEDYGYTFGSGTRLTVV.

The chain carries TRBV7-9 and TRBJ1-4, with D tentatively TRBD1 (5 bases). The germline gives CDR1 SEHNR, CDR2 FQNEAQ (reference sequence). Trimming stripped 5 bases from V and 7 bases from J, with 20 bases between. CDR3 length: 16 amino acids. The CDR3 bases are TGTGCCAGCAGCATTGGACAACCCGGTGGTGGTGAAAAACTGTTTTTT. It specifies CASSIGQPGGGEKLFF.

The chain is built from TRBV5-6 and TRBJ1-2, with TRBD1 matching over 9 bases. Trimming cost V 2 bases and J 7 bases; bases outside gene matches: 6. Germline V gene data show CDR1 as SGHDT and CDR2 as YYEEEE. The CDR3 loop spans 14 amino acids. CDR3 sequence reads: CASSLERQGVGYTF. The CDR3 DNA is TGTGCCAGCAGCTTAGAAAGACAGGGGGTTGGCTACACCTTC.

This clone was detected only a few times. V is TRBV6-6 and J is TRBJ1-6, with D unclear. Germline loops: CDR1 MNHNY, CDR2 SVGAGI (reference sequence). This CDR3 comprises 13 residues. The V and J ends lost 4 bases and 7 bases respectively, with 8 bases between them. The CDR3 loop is CASSSTENSPLHF. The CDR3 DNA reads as TGTGCCAGCAGTTCGACGGAGAATTCACCCCTCCACTTT.

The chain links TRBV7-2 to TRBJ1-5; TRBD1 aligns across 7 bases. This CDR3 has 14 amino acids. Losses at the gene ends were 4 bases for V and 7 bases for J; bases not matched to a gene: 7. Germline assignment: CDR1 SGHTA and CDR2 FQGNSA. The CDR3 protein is CASSYTGVNQPQHF. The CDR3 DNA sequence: TGTGCCAGCAGCTATACAGGGGTCAACCAGCCCCAGCATTTT.

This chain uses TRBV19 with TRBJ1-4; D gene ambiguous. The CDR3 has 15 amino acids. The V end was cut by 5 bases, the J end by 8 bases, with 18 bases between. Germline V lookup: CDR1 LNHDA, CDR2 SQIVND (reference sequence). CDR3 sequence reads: CASSPRHAMQEKLFF. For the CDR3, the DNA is TGTGCCAGTAGTCCACGACACGCTATGCAGGAAAAACTGTTTTTT.

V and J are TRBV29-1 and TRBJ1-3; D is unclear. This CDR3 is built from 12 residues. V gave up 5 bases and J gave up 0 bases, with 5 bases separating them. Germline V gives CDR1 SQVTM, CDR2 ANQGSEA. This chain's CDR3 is CSVLLSGNTIYF. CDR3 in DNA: TGCAGCGTTCTCCTCTCTGGAAACACCATATATTTT. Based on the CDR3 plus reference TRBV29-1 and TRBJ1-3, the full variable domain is SAVISQKPSRDICQRGTSLTIQCQVDSQVTMMFWYRQQPGQSLTLIATANQGSEATYESGFVIDKFPISRPNLTFSTLTVSNMSPEDSSIYLCSVLLSGNTIYFGEGSWLTVV.

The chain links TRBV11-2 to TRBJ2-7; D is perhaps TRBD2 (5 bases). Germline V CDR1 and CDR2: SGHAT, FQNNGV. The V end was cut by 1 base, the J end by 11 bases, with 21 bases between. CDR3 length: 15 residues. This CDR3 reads CASSLGARVLALEYF. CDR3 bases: TGTGCCAGCAGCTTAGGGGCGCGCGTCCTAGCTTTGGAGTACTTC.

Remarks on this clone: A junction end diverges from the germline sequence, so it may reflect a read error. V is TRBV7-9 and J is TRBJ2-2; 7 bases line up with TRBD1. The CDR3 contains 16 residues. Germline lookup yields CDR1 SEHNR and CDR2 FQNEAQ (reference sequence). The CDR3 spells CSSSYPGQSNTGELFF. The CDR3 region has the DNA TGTTCCAGCAGCTATCCGGGACAGTCGAACACCGGGGAGCTGTTTTTT. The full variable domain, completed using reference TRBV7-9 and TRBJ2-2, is DTGVSQNPRHKITKRGQNVTFRCDPISEHNRLYWYRQTLGQGPEFLTYFQNEAQLEKSRLLSDRFSAERPKGSFSTLEIQRTEQGDSAMYLCSSSYPGQSNTGELFFGEGSRLTVL.

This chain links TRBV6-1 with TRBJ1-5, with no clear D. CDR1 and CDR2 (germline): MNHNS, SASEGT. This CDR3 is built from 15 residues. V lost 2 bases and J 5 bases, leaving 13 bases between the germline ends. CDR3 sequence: CASSESLTLYQPQHF. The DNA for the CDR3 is TGTGCCAGCAGTGAATCCCTAACACTATATCAGCCCCAGCATTTT.

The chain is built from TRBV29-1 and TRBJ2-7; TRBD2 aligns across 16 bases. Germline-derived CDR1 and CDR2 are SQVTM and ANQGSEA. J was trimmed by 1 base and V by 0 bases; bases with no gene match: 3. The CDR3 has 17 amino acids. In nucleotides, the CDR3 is TGCAGCGTTGAAGAGGGACTAGCGGGAGGGCGTTCCTACGAGCAGTACTTC. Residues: CSVEEGLAGGRSYEQYF.

The CDR3 DNA sequence: TGCGCCAGCAGCAACTGGGGGGGACTAGGAACTACAGATACGCAGTATTTT. It yields the protein CASSNWGGLGTTDTQYF. This rearrangement joins TRBV5-1 to TRBJ2-3; 8 bases align to TRBD2. Germline V lookup: CDR1 SGHRS, CDR2 YFSETQ. The CDR3 runs 17 residues. With V trimmed by 4 bases and J by 3 bases, 13 bases remained unmatched.

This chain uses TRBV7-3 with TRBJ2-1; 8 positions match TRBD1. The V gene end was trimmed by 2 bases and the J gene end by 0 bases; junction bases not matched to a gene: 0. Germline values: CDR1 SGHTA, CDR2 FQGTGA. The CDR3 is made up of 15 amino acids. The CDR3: CASSLDRGSYNEQFF. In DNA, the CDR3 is TGTGCCAGCAGCTTAGACAGGGGCTCCTACAATGAGCAGTTCTTC.

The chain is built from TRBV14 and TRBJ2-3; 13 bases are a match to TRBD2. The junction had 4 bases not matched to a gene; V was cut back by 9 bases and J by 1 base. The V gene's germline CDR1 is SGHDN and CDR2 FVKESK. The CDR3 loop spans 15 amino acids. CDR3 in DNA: TGTGCCAGTAGACTAGCGGGAGGCCGCACAGATACGCAGTATTTT. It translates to CASRLAGGRTDTQYF. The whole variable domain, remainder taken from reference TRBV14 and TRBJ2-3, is EAGVTQFPSHSVIEKGQTVTLRCDPISGHDNLYWYRRVMGKEIKFLLHFVKESKQDESGMPNNRFLAERTGGTYSTLKVQPAELEDSGVYFCASRLAGGRTDTQYFGPGTRLTVL.

This chain's CDR3 is CASSLELAGVSYEQYF. CDR3 in DNA: TGTGCCAGCAGCTTAGAACTAGCGGGAGTCTCCTACGAGCAGTACTTC. The gene calls are TRBV7-6 and TRBJ2-7, with 11 nucleotides matching TRBD2. This CDR3 is 16 amino acids long. Trimming removed 1 base from V and 0 bases from J; junction bases left unmatched: 2. Germline CDR1 and CDR2: SGHVS and FNYEAQ.

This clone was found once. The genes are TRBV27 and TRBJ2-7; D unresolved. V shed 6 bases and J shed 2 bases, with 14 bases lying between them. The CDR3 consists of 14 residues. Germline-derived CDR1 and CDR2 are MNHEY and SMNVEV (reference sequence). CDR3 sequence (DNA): TGTGCCAGCAGCAGAGGCAGAGCTACCTACGAGCAGTACTTC. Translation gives CASSRGRATYEQYF.

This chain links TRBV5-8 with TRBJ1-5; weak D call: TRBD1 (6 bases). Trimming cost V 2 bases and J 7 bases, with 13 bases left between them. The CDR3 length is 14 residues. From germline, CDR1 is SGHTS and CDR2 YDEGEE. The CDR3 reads CASSFRGNGQPQHF. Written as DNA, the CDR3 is TGTGCCAGCAGCTTCAGGGGAAATGGCCAGCCCCAGCATTTT. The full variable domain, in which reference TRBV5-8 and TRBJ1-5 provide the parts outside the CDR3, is EAGVTQSPTHLIKTRGQQATLRCSPISGHTSVYWYQQALGLGLQFLLWYDEGEERNRGNFPPRFSGRQFPNYSSELNVNALELEDSALYLCASSFRGNGQPQHFGDGTRLSIL.

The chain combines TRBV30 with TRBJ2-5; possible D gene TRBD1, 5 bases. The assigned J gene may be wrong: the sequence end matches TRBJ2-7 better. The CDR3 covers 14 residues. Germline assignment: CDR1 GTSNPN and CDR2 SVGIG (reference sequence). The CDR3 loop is CAWRRSDSSYEQYF. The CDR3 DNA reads TGTGCCTGGAGGCGGAGCGACAGCTCCTACGAGCAGTACTTC.

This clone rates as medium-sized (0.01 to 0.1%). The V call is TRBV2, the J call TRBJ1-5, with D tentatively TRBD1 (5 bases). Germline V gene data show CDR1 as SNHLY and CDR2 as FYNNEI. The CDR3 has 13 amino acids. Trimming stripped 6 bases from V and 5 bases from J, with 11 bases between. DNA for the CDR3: TGTGCCAGCAGCACGGGACTCGATCAGCCCCAGCATTTT. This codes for CASSTGLDQPQHF.

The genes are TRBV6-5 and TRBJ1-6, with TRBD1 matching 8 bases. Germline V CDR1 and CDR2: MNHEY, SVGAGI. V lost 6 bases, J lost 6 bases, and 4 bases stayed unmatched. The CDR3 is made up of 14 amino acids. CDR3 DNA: TGTGCCAGCAGCGGGACAGGCCCTAATTCACCCCTCCACTTT. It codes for CASSGTGPNSPLHF.

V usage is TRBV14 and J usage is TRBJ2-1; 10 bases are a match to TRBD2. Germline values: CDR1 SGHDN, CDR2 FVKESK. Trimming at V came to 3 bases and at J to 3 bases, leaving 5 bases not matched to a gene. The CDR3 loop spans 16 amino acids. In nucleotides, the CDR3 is TGTGCCAGCAGCCATTGGACTAGCGGAATCTACAATGAGCAGTTCTTC. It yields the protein CASSHWTSGIYNEQFF.

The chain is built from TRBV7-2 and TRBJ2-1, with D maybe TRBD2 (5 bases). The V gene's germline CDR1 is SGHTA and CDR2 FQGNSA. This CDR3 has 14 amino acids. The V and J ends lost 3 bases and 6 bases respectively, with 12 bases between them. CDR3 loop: CASSLRLALNEQFF. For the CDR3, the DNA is TGTGCCAGCAGCTTGCGGCTAGCCCTCAATGAGCAGTTCTTC.

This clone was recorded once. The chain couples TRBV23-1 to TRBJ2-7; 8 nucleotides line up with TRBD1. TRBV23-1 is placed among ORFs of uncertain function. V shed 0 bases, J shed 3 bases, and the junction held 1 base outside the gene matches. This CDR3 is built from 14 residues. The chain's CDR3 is CASSQSTGGYEQYF. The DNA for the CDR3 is TGCGCCAGCAGTCAATCAACAGGGGGCTACGAGCAGTACTTC.

The CDR3 here is CASGLAGTYEQYF. The CDR3 bases are TGTGCCAGCGGACTAGCGGGAACCTACGAGCAGTACTTC. V usage is TRBV25-1 and J usage is TRBJ2-5, with TRBD2 matching 12 bases. The DNA end favors TRBJ2-7, so the J call may be wrong. The CDR3 has 13 amino acids. Germline CDR1 reads MGHDK; CDR2 reads SYGVNS.

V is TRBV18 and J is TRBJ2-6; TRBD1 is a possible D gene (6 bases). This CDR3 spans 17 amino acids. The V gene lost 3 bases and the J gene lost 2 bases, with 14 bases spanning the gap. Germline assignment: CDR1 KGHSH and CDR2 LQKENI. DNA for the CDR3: TGTGCCAGCTCACCTTTAACCGGGACACCTGGGGCCAACGTCCTGACTTTC. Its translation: CASSPLTGTPGANVLTF.

CDR3 loop: CASSPLPRSTTDTQYF. Written as DNA, the CDR3 is TGTGCCAGCTCACCACTCCCGCGCTCTACCACAGATACGCAGTATTTT. The chain combines TRBV18 with TRBJ2-3; D not certain. Germline CDR1 KGHSH, CDR2 LQKENI. This CDR3 is 16 amino acids long. The V end was cut by 1 base, the J end by 2 bases, with 13 bases between. Combining the CDR3 with reference TRBV18 and TRBJ2-3 gives the whole variable domain NAGVMQNPRHLVRRRGQEARLRCSPMKGHSHVYWYRQLPEEGLKFMVYLQKENIIDESGMPKERFSAEFPKEGPSILRIQQVVRGDSAAYFCASSPLPRSTTDTQYFGPGTRLTVL.

The DNA for the CDR3 is TGTGCCAGCAGCGTAGATGGACAGGGGCACTATGGCTACACCTTC. Residues: CASSVDGQGHYGYTF. The chain carries TRBV9 and TRBJ1-2, with 9 bases aligning to TRBD1. The ends lost 0 bases at V and 3 bases at J; junction bases unmatched: 3. Germline CDR1 SGDLS, CDR2 YYNGEE. This CDR3 is 15 amino acids long.

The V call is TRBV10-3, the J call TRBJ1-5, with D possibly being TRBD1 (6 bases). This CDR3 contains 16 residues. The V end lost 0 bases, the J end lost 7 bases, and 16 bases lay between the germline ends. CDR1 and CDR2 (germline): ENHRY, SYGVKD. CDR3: CAISESDQGIRQPQHF. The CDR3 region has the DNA TGTGCCATCAGTGAGTCGGATCAGGGGATCCGACAGCCCCAGCATTTT.

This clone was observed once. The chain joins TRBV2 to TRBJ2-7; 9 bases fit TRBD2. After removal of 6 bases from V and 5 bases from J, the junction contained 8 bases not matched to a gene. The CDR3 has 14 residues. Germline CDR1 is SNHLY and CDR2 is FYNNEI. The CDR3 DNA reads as TGTGCCAGCAGCGTTAGCGGGAGCACGAACGAGCAGTACTTC. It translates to CASSVSGSTNEQYF.